Listed here are 16 T cell receptor beta chains from one sample, sequenced in a study of OX40 agonist ivuxolimab in advanced cancers. Receptor libraries were prepared by the immunoSEQ multiplex PCR assay. The immuneACCESS repertoire file appears here via TCRdb, limited to in-frame rearrangements. These files lack a portion of the clones; in checked studies, under half of the deficit traces to unresolved V genes, and the cause of the others is not known. Present in this sample are some 72,000 clones, roughly 90% of which were seen just once. Roughly 0.56% of the sample lies in the top ten. Sequenced here: CD4+ or CD8+ T cells sorted from blood, sampled in a trial of the OX40 agonist ivuxolimab. These receptors originate from an adult with an advanced solid tumor such as melanoma, head and neck, liver or kidney cancer.

V usage is TRBV11-3 and J usage is TRBJ1-1; TRBD1 might be the D (6 bases). In germline, CDR1 is SGHNT, CDR2 YENEEA. This CDR3 is built from 14 residues. V dropped 4 bases and J dropped 8 bases, with 17 bases sitting between them. As DNA, the CDR3 is TGTGCCAGCAGCTCTACTGACGAGGGGGTGGAAGCTTTCTTT. As protein: CASSSTDEGVEAFF.

This chain uses TRBV7-8 with TRBJ2-5, with 9 bases fitting TRBD2. This CDR3 spans 15 amino acids. Germline V gene lookup returns CDR1 SGHVS and CDR2 FQNEAQ. The V and J ends lost 4 bases and 2 bases, in that order; junction bases with no gene match: 5. The chain's CDR3 is CASSWAGGRQETQYF. DNA of the CDR3: TGTGCCAGCAGCTGGGCGGGAGGGCGGCAAGAGACCCAGTACTTC.

The V and J genes are TRBV29-1 and TRBJ1-1; D possibly corresponds to TRBD1 (6 bases). From germline, CDR1 is SQVTM and CDR2 ANQGSEA. V lost 7 bases, J lost 6 bases, and 18 bases lay in between. The CDR3 covers 13 residues. CDR3 region: CSAEGDTPAEAFF. CDR3 in DNA: TGCAGCGCCGAGGGGGACACTCCTGCTGAAGCTTTCTTT.

The chain joins TRBV6-6 to TRBJ1-4, with no clear D. The CDR3 has 15 residues. The germline CDR1 and CDR2 sequences are MNHNY and SVGAGI (reference sequence). V lost 4 bases and J 6 bases, leaving 15 bases between the germline ends. CDR3 coding DNA: TGTGCCAGCAGTTCCCCCGGTAGGATATATGAAAAACTGTTTTTT. Amino acids: CASSSPGRIYEKLFF.

The chain links TRBV12-2 to TRBJ2-6; TRBD1, the D gene given by the table, was not confirmed from the DNA. TRBV12-2 is a pseudogene locus. This CDR3 spans 18 amino acids. CDR3 amino acids: CASRTVISTQSRANVLTF. For the CDR3, the DNA is TGTGCAAGTCGCACAGTTATCTCCACACAAAGTCGGGCCAACGTCCTGACTTTC.

The V call is TRBV28, the J call TRBJ1-1; TRBD1 is a possible D gene (6 bases). Trimming removed 5 bases at V and 5 bases at J, with 15 bases between. CDR1 and CDR2 (germline): MDHEN, SYDVKM. There are 14 residues in the CDR3. CDR3: CASSTRTVGTEAFF. In DNA form, the CDR3 reads TGTGCCAGCAGTACCAGGACAGTAGGGACTGAAGCTTTCTTT. Looking up the rest from reference TRBV28 and TRBJ1-1 gives the full variable domain: DVKVTQSSRYLVKRTGEKVFLECVQDMDHENMFWYRQDPGLGLRLIYFSYDVKMKEKGDIPEGYSVSREKKERFSLILESASTNQTSMYLCASSTRTVGTEAFFGQGTRLTVV.

This chain links TRBV30 with TRBJ2-6; 8 nucleotides line up with TRBD1. Germline values: CDR1 GTSNPN, CDR2 SVGIG (reference sequence). The V segment lost 3 bases and the J segment 4 bases; nucleotides outside the gene matches: 11. CDR3 size: 17 residues. Here the CDR3 reads CAWSIQGVTLGANVLTF. The CDR3 DNA reads TGTGCCTGGAGCATACAGGGGGTTACCTTGGGGGCCAACGTCCTGACTTTC.

The chain has TRBV6-6 and TRBJ2-5, with D possibly called TRBD1 or TRBD2 (6 bases each). This CDR3 is 14 amino acids long. The V end lost 7 bases, the J end lost 1 base, and 13 bases lay between the germline ends. Germline CDR1 and CDR2: MNHNY and SVGAGI (reference sequence). The CDR3, as DNA: TGTGCCAGCACCCGAAGGGGGGCCCAAGAGACCCAGTACTTC. Protein: CASTRRGAQETQYF.

The rearrangement joins TRBV6-6 to TRBJ2-5; 9 nucleotides align to TRBD1. CDR3 length: 14 residues. Germline V gene data show CDR1 as MNHNY and CDR2 as SVGAGI (reference sequence). V lost 6 bases, J lost 4 bases, and 6 bases stayed unmatched. In DNA, the CDR3 is TGTGCCAGCAGCTTACAGGGGGCGGGAGAGACCCAGTACTTC. The encoded protein is CASSLQGAGETQYF.

This chain connects TRBV7-8 to TRBJ2-1, with 9 bases identical to TRBD2. In germline, CDR1 is SGHVS, CDR2 FQNEAQ. CDR3 length: 19 amino acids. V trimming: 7 bases; J trimming: 3 bases; junction bases outside the gene matches: 19. Here the CDR3 reads CASTHWVLAGHKDYNEQFF. CDR3 nucleotides: TGTGCCAGCACTCACTGGGTACTAGCGGGTCATAAAGACTACAATGAGCAGTTCTTC.

In this sample, this clone turned up once. The chain combines TRBV11-1 with TRBJ2-7; the match to TRBD1 covers 8 bases. CDR1 SGHAT and CDR2 FQDESV come from the germline V gene (reference sequence). This CDR3 has 15 amino acids. Trimming took 5 bases from V and 1 from J; bases not matched to a gene: 7. CDR3: CASSPRQGKSYEQYF. The CDR3 DNA reads as TGTGCCAGCAGCCCCCGACAGGGGAAATCCTACGAGCAGTACTTC.

The V call is TRBV5-1, the J call TRBJ2-1; 15 positions agree with TRBD2. V shed 4 bases, J shed 5 bases, and the junction held 7 bases outside the gene matches. CDR1 and CDR2 from the germline V gene are SGHRS and YFSETQ. This CDR3 region has 17 residues. This CDR3 is CASSKGLAGGVDNEQFF. In DNA form, the CDR3 reads TGCGCCAGCAGCAAGGGACTAGCGGGAGGCGTCGACAATGAGCAGTTCTTC. The entire variable domain, with the rest obtained from reference TRBV5-1 and TRBJ2-1, is as follows: KAGVTQTPRYLIKTRGQQVTLSCSPISGHRSVSWYQQTPGQGLQFLFEYFSETQRNKGNFPGRFSGRQFSNSRSEMNVSTLELGDSALYLCASSKGLAGGVDNEQFFGPGTRLTVL.

The chain has TRBV4-3 and TRBJ1-4, with D possibly matching TRBD1 (6 bases). Trimming shortened V by 0 bases and J by 4 bases, and 9 bases separated the two germline ends. The CDR3 length is 15 residues. Germline-derived CDR1 and CDR2 are LGHNA and YSLEER. This CDR3 is CASSQEGGVNEKLFF. The CDR3 coding sequence is TGCGCCAGCAGCCAAGAAGGGGGAGTTAATGAAAAACTGTTTTTT.

V gene TRBV6-1 combines with J gene TRBJ1-5; D is ambiguous. Germline V gene lookup returns CDR1 MNHNS and CDR2 SASEGT. CDR3 length: 13 amino acids. Trimming shortened V by 2 bases and J by 7 bases, and 9 bases separated the two germline ends. The DNA of the CDR3 is TGTGCCAGCAGTGAACATTCGGGGCAGCCCCAGCATTTT. Residues: CASSEHSGQPQHF.

J is TRBJ2-7 and V is TRBV7-8; a weak D match, TRBD1 (5 bases). In germline, CDR1 is SGHVS, CDR2 FQNEAQ. The CDR3 spans 15 residues. Trimming left V 2 bases short and J 2 bases short, with 13 bases between. CDR3 sequence: CASSLRQGPTYEQYF. The CDR3, as DNA: TGTGCCAGCAGCTTAAGGCAGGGCCCTACCTACGAGCAGTACTTC. Based on the CDR3 plus reference TRBV7-8 and TRBJ2-7, the full variable domain is GAGVSQSPRYKVAKRGQDVALRCDPISGHVSLFWYQQALGQGPEFLTYFQNEAQLDKSGLPSDRFFAERPEGSVSTLKIQRTQQEDSAVYLCASSLRQGPTYEQYFGPGTRLTVT.

The genes are TRBV5-4 and TRBJ2-3; the D is unclear. The V gene lost 0 bases and the J gene lost 4 bases, with 12 bases spanning the gap. The CDR3 runs 15 residues. Germline V gene lookup returns CDR1 SGHNT and CDR2 YYREEE (reference sequence). The CDR3 region has the DNA TGTGCCAGCAGCTTGGAACTATCCCTCGCAGATACGCAGTATTTT. Its protein product is CASSLELSLADTQYF.